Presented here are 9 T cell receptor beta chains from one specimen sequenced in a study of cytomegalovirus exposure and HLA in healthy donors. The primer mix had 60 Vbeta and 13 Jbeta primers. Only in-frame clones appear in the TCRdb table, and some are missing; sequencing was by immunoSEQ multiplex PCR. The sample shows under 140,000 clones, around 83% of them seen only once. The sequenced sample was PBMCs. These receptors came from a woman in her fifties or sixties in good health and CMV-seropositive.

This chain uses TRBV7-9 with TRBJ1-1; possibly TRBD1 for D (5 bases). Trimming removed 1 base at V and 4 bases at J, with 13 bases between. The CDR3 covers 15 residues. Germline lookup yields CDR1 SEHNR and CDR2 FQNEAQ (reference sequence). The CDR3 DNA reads TGTGCCAGCAGCTTAGTGGGAGGGGATTCCACTGAAGCTTTCTTT. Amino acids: CASSLVGGDSTEAFF.

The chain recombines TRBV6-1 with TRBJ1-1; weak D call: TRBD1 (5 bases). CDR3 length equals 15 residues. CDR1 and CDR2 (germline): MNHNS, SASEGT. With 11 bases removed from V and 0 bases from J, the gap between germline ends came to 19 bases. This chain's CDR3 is CASPLGEALNTEAFF. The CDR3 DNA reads TGTGCCTCCCCTCTGGGGGAGGCCCTGAACACTGAAGCTTTCTTT.

The DNA of the CDR3 is TGTGCCAGCAGCTTTAGCGGGAGGGCCGCGGCAGATACGCAGTATTTT. This sequence encodes CASSFSGRAAADTQYF. The chain uses TRBV13 and TRBJ2-3, with 11 bases that match TRBD2. This CDR3 has 16 residues. Germline V lookup: CDR1 PRHDT, CDR2 FYEKMQ (reference sequence). With V trimmed by 3 bases and J by 4 bases, 6 bases remained unmatched.

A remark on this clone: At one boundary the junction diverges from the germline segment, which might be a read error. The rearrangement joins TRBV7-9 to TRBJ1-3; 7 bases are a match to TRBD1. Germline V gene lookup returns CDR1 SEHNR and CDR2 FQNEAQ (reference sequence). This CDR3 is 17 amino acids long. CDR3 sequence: CSSSPTSGTVSGNTIYF. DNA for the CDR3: TGTTCCAGCAGCCCCACGTCCGGGACAGTCTCTGGAAACACCATATATTTT. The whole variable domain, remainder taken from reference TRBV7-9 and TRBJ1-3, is DTGVSQNPRHKITKRGQNVTFRCDPISEHNRLYWYRQTLGQGPEFLTYFQNEAQLEKSRLLSDRFSAERPKGSFSTLEIQRTEQGDSAMYLCSSSPTSGTVSGNTIYFGEGSWLTVV.

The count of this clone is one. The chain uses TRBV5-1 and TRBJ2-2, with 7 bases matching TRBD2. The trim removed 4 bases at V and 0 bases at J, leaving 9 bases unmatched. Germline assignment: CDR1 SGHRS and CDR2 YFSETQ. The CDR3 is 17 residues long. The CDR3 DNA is TGCGCCAGCAGCGACGGGGGGTATTACGCGAACACCGGGGAGCTGTTTTTT. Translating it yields CASSDGGYYANTGELFF.

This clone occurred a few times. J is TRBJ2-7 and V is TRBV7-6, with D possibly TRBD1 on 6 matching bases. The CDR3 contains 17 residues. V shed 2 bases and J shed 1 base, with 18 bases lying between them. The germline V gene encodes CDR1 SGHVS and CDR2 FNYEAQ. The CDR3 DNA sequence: TGTGCCAGCAGCTTATACCCCCCCACAGGGCAATCCTACGAGCAGTACTTC. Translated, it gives CASSLYPPTGQSYEQYF.

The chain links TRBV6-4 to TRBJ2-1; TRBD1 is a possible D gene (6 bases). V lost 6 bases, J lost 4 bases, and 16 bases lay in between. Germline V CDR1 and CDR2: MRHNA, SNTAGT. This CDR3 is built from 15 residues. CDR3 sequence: CASSDQGSGYNEQFF. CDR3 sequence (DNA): TGTGCCAGCAGCGACCAGGGGTCGGGATACAATGAGCAGTTCTTC.

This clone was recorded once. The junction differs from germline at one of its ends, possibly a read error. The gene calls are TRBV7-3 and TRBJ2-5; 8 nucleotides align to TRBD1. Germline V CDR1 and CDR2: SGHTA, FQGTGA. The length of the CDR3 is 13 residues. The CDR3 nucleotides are TGTGCCGGCAGCGTGGACAGGGAAGAGACCCAGTACTTC. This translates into CAGSVDREETQYF.

The CDR3 nucleotides are TGTGCCAGCAGCCAAGAAGGACAGCGGCCGTCGGAGACCCAGTACTTC. As protein: CASSQEGQRPSETQYF. The chain joins TRBV4-2 to TRBJ2-5; TRBD1 might be the D (6 bases). The CDR3 loop spans 16 amino acids. Germline assignment: CDR1 LGHNA and CDR2 YNFKEQ. V lost 0 bases, J lost 5 bases, and 16 bases lay in between.